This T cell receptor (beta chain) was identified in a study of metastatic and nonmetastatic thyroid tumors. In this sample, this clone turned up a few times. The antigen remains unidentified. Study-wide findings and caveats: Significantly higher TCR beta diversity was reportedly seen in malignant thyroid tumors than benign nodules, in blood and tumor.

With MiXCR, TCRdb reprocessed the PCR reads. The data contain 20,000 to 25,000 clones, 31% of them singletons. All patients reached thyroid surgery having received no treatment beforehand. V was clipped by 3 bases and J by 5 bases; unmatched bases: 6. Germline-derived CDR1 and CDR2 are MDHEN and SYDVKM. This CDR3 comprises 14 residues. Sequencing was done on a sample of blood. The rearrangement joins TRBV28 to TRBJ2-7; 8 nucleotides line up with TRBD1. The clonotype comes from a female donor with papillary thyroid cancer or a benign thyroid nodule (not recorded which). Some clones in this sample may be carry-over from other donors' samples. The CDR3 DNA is TGTGCCAGCAGTTTCGTGACAGGGGTGGACGAGCAGTACTTC. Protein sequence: CASSFVTGVDEQYF.